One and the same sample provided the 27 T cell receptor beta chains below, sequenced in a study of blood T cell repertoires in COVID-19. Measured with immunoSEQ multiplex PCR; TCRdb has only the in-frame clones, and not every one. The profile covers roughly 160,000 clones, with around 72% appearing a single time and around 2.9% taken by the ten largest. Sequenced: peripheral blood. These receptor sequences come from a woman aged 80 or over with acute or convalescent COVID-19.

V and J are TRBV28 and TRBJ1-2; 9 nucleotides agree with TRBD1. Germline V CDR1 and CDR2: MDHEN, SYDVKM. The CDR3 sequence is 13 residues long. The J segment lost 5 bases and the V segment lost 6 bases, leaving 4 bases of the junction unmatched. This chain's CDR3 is CASRGDRGYGYTF. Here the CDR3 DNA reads TGTGCCAGCAGAGGCGACAGGGGGTATGGCTACACCTTC.

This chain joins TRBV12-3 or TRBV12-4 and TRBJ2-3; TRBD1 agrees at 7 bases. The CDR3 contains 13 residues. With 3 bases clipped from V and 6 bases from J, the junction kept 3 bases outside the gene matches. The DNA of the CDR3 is TGTGCCAGCAGTTTGATAGGGGGCGATACGCAGTATTTT. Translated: CASSLIGGDTQYF.

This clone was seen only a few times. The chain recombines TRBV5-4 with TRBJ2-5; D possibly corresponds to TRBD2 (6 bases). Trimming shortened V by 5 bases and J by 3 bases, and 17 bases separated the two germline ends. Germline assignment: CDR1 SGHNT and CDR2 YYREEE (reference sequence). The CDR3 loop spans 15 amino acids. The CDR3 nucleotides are TGTGCCAGCAGTTTAGCGGCCCTGAGAAAAGAGACCCAGTACTTC. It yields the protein CASSLAALRKETQYF. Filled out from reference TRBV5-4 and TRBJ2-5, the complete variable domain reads ETGVTQSPTHLIKTRGQQVTLRCSSQSGHNTVSWYQQALGQGPQFIFQYYREEENGRGNFPPRFSGLQFPNYSSELNVNALELDDSALYLCASSLAALRKETQYFGPGTRLLVL.

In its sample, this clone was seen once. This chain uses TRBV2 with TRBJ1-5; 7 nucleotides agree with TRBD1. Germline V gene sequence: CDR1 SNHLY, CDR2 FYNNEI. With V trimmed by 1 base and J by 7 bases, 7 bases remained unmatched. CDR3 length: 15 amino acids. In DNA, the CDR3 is TGTGCCAGCAGTGAAGTATCAGGGGGGCGGCAGCCCCAGCATTTT. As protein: CASSEVSGGRQPQHF.

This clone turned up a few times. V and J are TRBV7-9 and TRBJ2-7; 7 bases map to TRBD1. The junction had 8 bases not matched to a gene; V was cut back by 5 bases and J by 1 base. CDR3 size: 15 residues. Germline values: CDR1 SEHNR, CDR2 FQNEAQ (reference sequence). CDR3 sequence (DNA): TGTGCCAGCAGCCAAAGGGGGCGTTCGTCCTACGAGCAGTACTTC. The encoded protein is CASSQRGRSSYEQYF.

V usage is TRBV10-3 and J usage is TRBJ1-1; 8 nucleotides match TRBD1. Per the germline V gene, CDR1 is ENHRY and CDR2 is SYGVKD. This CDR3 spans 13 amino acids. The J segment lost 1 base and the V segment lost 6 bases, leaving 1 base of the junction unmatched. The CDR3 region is CAIRGTGNTEAFF. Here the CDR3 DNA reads TGTGCCATCAGGGGGACAGGGAACACTGAAGCTTTCTTT.

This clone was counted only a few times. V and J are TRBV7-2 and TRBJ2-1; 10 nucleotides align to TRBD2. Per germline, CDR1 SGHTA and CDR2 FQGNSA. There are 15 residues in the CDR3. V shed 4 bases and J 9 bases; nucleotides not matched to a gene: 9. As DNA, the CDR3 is TGTGCCAGCAGCTCTAGAGTCCCTAGCGGGAGTGAGCAGTTCTTC. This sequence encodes CASSSRVPSGSEQFF.

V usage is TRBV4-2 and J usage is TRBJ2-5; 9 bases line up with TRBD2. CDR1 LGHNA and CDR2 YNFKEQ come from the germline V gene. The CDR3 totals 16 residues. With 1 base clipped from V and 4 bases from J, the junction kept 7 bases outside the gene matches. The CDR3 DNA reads TGTGCCAGCAGCCAAGTCTTTGCGGGAGGGCCAGAGACCCAGTACTTC. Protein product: CASSQVFAGGPETQYF.

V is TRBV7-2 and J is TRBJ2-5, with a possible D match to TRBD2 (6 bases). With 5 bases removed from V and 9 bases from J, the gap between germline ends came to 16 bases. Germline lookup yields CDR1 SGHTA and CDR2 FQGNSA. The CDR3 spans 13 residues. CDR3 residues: CASSQPWEVAQYF. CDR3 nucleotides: TGTGCCAGCAGCCAGCCTTGGGAGGTGGCCCAGTACTTC.

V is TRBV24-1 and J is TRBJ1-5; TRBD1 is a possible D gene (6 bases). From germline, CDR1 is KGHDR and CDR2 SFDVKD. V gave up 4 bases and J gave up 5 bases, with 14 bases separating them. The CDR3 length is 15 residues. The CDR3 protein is CATSEAGVEDQPQHF. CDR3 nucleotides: TGTGCCACCAGTGAAGCAGGGGTTGAGGATCAGCCCCAGCATTTT.

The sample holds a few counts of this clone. For the CDR3, the DNA is TGTGCCAGTAATAGCGGAAGCACAGATACGCAGTATTTT. It specifies CASNSGSTDTQYF. The rearrangement links TRBV19 to TRBJ2-3; possibly TRBD2 for D (6 bases). V was cut by 7 bases and J by 0 bases, with 8 bases left in between. Germline-derived CDR1 and CDR2 are LNHDA and SQIVND (reference sequence). The CDR3 runs to 13 residues.

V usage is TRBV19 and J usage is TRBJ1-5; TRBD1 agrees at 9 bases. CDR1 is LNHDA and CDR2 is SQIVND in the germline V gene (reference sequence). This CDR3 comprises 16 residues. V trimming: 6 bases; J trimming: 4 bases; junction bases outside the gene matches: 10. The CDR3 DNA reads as TGTGCCAGTAGGAGGACAGGGGAGGGGTGGAATCAGCCCCAGCATTTT. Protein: CASRRTGEGWNQPQHF.

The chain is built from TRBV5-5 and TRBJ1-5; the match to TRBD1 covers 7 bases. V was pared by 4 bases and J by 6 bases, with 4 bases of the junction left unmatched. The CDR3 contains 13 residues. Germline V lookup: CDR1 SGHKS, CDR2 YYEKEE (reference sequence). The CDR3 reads CASSEQGSQPQHF. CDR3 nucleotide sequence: TGTGCCAGCAGCGAACAGGGGAGTCAGCCCCAGCATTTT.

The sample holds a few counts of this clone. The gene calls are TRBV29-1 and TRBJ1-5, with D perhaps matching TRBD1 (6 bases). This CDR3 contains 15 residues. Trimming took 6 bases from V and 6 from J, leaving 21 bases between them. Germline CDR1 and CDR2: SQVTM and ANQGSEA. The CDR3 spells CSVILGGGLGQPQHF. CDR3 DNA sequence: TGCAGCGTAATCCTGGGCGGGGGGCTAGGTCAGCCCCAGCATTTT.

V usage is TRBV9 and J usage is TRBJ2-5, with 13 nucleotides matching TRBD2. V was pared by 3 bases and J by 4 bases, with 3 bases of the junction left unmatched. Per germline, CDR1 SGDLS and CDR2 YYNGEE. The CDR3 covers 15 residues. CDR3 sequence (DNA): TGTGCCAGCAGCGCCGGACTAGCGGGAGTAGAGACCCAGTACTTC. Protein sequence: CASSAGLAGVETQYF.

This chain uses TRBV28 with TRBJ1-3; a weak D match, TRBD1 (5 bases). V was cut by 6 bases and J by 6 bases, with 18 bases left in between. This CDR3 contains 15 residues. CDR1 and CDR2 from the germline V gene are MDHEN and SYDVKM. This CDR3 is CASRGMAGIINTIYF. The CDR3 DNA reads TGTGCCAGCAGGGGCATGGCAGGGATTATAAACACCATATATTTT.

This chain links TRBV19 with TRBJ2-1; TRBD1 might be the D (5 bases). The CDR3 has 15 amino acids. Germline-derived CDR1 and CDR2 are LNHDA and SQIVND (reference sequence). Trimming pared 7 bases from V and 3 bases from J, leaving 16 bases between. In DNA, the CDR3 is TGTGCCAGTACCTTAGAAGGGGATAGCTACAATGAGCAGTTCTTC. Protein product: CASTLEGDSYNEQFF.

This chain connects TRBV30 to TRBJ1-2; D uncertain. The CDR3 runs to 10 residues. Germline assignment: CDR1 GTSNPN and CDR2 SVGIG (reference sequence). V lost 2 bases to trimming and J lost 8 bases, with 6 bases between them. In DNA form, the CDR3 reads TGTGCCTGGAGTCGAGAGGGCTACACCTTC. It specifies CAWSREGYTF.

In nucleotides, the CDR3 is TGTGCCAGCAGCGTAGTTGCCAGGGGTAACTATGGCTACACCTTC. Its translation: CASSVVARGNYGYTF. J is TRBJ1-2 and V is TRBV9; possible D gene TRBD1, 6 bases. This CDR3 has 15 amino acids. The germline CDR1 and CDR2 sequences are SGDLS and YYNGEE. Trimming took 0 bases from V and 1 from J, leaving 10 bases between them.

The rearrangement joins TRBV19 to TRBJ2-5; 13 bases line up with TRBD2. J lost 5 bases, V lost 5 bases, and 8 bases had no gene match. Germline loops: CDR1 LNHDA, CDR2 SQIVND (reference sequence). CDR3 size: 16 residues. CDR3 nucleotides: TGTGCCAGTAGTGCGAGACTAGCGGGAGGCGGGGAGACCCAGTACTTC. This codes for CASSARLAGGGETQYF.

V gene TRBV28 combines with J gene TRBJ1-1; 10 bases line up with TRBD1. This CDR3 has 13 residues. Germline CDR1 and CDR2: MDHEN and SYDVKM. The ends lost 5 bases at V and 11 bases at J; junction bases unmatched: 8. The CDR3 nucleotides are TGTGCCAGCAGTCCAAGCGGGACAGGGGACGCTTTCTTT. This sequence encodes CASSPSGTGDAFF.

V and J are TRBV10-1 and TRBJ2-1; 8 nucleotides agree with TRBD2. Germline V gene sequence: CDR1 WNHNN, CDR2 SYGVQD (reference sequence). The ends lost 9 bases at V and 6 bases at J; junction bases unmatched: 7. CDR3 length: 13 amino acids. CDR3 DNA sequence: TGCGCCAGTTCGGGGGGGGGATCCAATGAGCAGTTCTTC. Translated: CASSGGGSNEQFF.

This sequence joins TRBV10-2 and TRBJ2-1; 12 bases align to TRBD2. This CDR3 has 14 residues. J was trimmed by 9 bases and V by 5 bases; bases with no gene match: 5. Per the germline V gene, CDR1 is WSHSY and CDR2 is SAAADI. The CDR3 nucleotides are TGCGCCAGCAGTCGGCTAGCGGGAGGGGCTGAGCAGTTCTTC. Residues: CASSRLAGGAEQFF.

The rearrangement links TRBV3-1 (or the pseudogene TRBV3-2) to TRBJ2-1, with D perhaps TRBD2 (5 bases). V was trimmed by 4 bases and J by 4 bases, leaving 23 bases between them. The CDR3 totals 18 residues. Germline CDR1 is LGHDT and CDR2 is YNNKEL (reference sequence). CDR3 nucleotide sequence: TGTGCCAGCAGCCCCTCCCGGGCAAAAACCGCGGGTTACAATGAGCAGTTCTTC. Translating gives CASSPSRAKTAGYNEQFF.

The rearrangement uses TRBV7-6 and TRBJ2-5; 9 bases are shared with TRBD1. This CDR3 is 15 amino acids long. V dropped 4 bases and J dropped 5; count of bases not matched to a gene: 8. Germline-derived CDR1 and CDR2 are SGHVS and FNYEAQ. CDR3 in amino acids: CASSSGQGRQETQYF. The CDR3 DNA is TGTGCCAGCAGCTCGGGACAGGGCCGGCAGGAGACCCAGTACTTC.

The DNA of the CDR3 is TGTGCCAGCAGTTACGGCCTCTACGAGCAGTACTTC. This gives the protein CASSYGLYEQYF. The chain couples TRBV6-2 or TRBV6-3 to TRBJ2-7; D gene uncertain. The CDR3 sequence is 12 residues long. Germline CDR1 and CDR2: MNHEY and SVGEGT. The V gene lost 2 bases and the J gene lost 3 bases, with 5 bases spanning the gap.

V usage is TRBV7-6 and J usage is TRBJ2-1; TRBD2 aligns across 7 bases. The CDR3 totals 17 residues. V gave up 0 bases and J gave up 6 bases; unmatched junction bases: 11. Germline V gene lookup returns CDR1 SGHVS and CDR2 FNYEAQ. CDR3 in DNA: TGTGCCAGCAGCTTAGCGGGGCGGGCGGGAGTAGCCAATGAGCAGTTCTTC. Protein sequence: CASSLAGRAGVANEQFF.